Listed below are T cell receptor beta chains from one sample, sequenced in a study of cytomegalovirus exposure and HLA in healthy donors. Sequencing was performed with immunoSEQ multiplex PCR; in TCRdb, only in-frame clones are kept and a portion is missing. The sample yields about 120,000 clones, approximately 80% seen once. The sequenced material came from PBMCs. Source of these receptors: a male donor in good health and CMV-seropositive. The conserved cysteine and the conserved F or W are not part of the CDR3 here. Each record gives: V gene, CDR3 protein.

>TRBV7-3
ASAGTTGELF
>TRBV4-3
ASSLPNPGVSGYT
>TRBV25-1
ASSEKTATNEKLF
>TRBV2
ASSRDRGYEQY
>TRBV23-1
ASSRILGGENTGELF
>TRBV28
ASTGSGQGVSYEQY
>TRBV5-1
ASSWGTGFDEQY
>TRBV28
ASSLRTSGLPGTDTQY
>TRBV27
ASTAGQGLSETQY
>TRBV2
ASSEDRGLEQY
>TRBV5-4
ASSLDRGNTGELF
>TRBV2
ASSEFVSYGYT
>TRBV29-1
SVLQRGYSTDTQY
>TRBV28
ASSFVGLAGEGGLRENTGELF
>TRBV10-2
ASSEGGTEAF
>TRBV28
ASSLVLGEQF
>TRBV10-3
AISESGGESNEQY
>TRBV9
ASSPSAGAYNEQF
>TRBV11-2
ASSLPSSGSEAF
>TRBV7-3
ASSLAPSGPAQY
>TRBV27
ASSFLTTSGSHNEQF
>TRBV6-6
ASSKSGGPYNEQF
>TRBV7-8
ASSLAPSRLDEQF
>TRBV4-1
ASSQRRTGGAGEQY
>TRBV2
ASIPSGRAREQY
>TRBV27
ASSRGTGPSSYNEQF
>TRBV13
ASSRDNSYEQY
>TRBV7-3
ASSFGQQETQY
>TRBV2
ASSPQGRGNQPQH
>TRBV19
ASSPVAGGPGETQY
>TRBV28
ASSTPRGQEKLF
>TRBV6-5
ASSYSGGGNTIY
>TRBV27
ASSLSIQGNTEAF
>TRBV9
ASSVGQGPYEQY
>TRBV4-1
ASSQKGTGRSVSGELF
>TRBV5-5
ASSLFREFSYEQY
>TRBV5-4
ASSLGPSAQPQH
>TRBV27
ASSPFGHTGELF
>TRBV18
ASSPGDRGSYEQY
>TRBV6-1
ASIRDGGLYEQY